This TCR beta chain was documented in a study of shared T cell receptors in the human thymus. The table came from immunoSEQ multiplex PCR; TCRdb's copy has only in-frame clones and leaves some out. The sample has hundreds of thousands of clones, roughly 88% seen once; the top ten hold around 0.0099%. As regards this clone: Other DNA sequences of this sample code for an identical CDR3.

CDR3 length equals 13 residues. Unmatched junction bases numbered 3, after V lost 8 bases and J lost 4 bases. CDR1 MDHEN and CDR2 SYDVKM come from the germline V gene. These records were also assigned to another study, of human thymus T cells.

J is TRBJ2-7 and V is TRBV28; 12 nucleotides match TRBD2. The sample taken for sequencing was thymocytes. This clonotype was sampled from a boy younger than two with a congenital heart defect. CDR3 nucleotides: TGTGCCAGCCTTCTAGCGGGAGGGTACGAGCAGTACTTC. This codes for CASLLAGGYEQYF.